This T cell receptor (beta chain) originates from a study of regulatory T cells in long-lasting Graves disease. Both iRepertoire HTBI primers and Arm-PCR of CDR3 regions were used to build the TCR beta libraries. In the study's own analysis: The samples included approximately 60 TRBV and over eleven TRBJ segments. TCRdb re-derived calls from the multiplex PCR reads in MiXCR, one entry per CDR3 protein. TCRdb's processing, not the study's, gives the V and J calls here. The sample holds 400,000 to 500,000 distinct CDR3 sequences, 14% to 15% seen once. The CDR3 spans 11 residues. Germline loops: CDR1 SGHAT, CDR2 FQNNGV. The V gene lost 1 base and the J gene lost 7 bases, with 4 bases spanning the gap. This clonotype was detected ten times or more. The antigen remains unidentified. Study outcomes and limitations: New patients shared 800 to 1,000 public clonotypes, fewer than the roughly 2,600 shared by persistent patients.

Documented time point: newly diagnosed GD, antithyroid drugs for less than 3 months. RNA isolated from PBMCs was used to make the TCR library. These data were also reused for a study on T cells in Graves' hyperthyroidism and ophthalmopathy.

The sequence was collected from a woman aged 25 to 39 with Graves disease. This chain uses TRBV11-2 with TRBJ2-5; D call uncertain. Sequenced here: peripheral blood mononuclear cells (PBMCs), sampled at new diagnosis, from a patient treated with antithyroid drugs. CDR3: CASSLGWTQYF. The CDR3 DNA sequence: TGTGCCAGCAGCTTAGGTTGGACCCAGTACTTC.